Listed here are 3 T cell receptor beta chains from one sample, sequenced in a study of graft-versus-host responses after intestinal transplantation. Their cognate antigens are unknown. Generated by immunoSEQ multiplex PCR, the TCRdb table keeps only in-frame clones and is missing some. The sample has more than 70,000 clones, roughly 88% seen once. The sequenced sample was unstimulated CD4+ T cells sorted from spleen or lymph node cells, obtained before intestinal transplant. The origin of the receptors is a human donor who received an intestinal transplant.

J is TRBJ1-2 and V is TRBV5-1, with D unclear. The CDR3 extends over 14 amino acids. Germline CDR1 is SGHRS and CDR2 is YFSETQ. Trimming pared 0 bases from V and 4 bases from J, leaving 10 bases between. The CDR3 DNA reads TGCGCCAGCAGCTTGGACCGAGGCTTCTATGGCTACACCTTC. This translates into CASSLDRGFYGYTF.

In this sample, this clone turned up a few times. The chain combines TRBV6-1 with TRBJ1-5; D uncertain. The germline CDR1 and CDR2 sequences are MNHNS and SASEGT. The CDR3 is 13 residues long. V gave up 6 bases and J gave up 7 bases, with 13 bases separating them. The CDR3: CASRPEPVQPQHF. DNA for the CDR3: TGTGCCAGCAGACCTGAGCCCGTACAGCCCCAGCATTTT.

The rearrangement joins TRBV5-4 to TRBJ2-7, with 11 bases matching TRBD1. The length of the CDR3 is 14 residues. CDR1 is SGHNT, CDR2 YYREEE, per germline (reference sequence). Trimming at V came to 4 bases and at J to 3 bases, leaving 3 bases not matched to a gene. CDR3 DNA: TGTGCCAGCAGCCCCGGGACAGGGGGCTACGAGCAGTACTTC. Its protein is CASSPGTGGYEQYF.